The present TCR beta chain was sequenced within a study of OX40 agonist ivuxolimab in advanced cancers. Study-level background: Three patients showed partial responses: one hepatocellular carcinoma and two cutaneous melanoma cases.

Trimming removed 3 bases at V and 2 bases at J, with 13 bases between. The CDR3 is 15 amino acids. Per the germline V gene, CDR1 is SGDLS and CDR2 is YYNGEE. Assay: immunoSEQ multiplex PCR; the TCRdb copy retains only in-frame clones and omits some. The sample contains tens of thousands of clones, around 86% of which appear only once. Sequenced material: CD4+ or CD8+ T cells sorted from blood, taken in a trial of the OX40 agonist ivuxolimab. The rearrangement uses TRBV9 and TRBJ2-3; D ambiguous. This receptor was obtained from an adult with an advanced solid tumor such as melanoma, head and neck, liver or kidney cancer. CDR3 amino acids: CASSAGPAPTDTQYF. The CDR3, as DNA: TGTGCCAGCAGCGCGGGTCCTGCCCCCACAGATACGCAGTATTTT.